The sequence of this T cell receptor (beta chain) was determined in a study of blood T cells in healthy people across ages. CDR1 and CDR2 from the germline V gene are SNHLY and FYNNEI. Trimming removed 1 base from V and 7 bases from J, with 7 bases in between. This CDR3 is built from 12 residues. A second 7 to 11 cycle PCR used barcoded and J-beta primers. Via MiXCR, TCRdb re-called the 5' RACE reads, giving one row per CDR3 protein. Among 1.5 million to 2 million distinct CDR3 sequences listed, under 30% were seen once. There are a few counts of this clonotype. The sequencing sample was made of blood. V usage is TRBV2 and J usage is TRBJ1-2; perhaps TRBD1 as D (5 bases). The TCR was taken from a woman aged 25 to 45 in good health. The CDR3 coding sequence is TGTGCCAGCAGTGAAGTTAGGGGTGGCTACACCTTC. Protein: CASSEVRGGYTF.